This T cell receptor beta chain stems from a study of cytomegalovirus exposure and HLA in healthy donors. General study results and limits: In a later analysis, at a false discovery rate of 0.05, approximately 18,000 TCR beta sequences were associated with HLA alleles. An Asian-associated ancestry cluster reportedly showed fewer N-insertions than the approximately 700-donor mean in a later analysis.

All the people who gave samples were healthy bone marrow donors. Notes on this clone: The antigen is undetermined.

The germline V gene encodes CDR1 LNHDA and CDR2 SQIVND (reference sequence). V shed 7 bases and J shed 7 bases, with 17 bases lying between them. The CDR3 is 14 amino acids. Vbeta (60) and Jbeta (13) primers were used in the PCR. In the authors' workflow: Later, an analysis found tens of millions of unique TCR beta chains, and around 10 million of these were shared. Data came from immunoSEQ multiplex PCR; TCRdb stores just in-frame clones and leaves some out. V and J calls plus clone size are reproduced from that table; the DNA served to infer D and trimming. The table includes 90,000 to 110,000 clones, roughly 63% detected once.

This TCR was sampled from a woman between 65 and 79 years old in good health and CMV-seropositive. The material sequenced was PBMCs. V gene TRBV19 combines with J gene TRBJ1-5; D remains ambiguous. The CDR3 DNA reads as TGTGCCAGTACCTGGGGAGGGTCCCACCAGCCCCAGCATTTT. Amino acid sequence: CASTWGGSHQPQHF.